This is a list of T cell receptor beta chains from one sample in a study of T-cell reconstitution after alpha-beta-depleted transplantation in children. Using its own MiXCR run on the PCR reads, TCRdb lists one record per CDR3 protein. The data contain nearly 350,000 distinct CDR3 sequences, roughly 16% of them singletons. Here the sequenced sample was PBMCs, mostly from graft donor cells, taken 360 days after TCRalphabeta/CD19-depleted stem cell transplant. Receptor source: a male patient under 10 years old who had a stem cell transplant for acute lymphoblastic leukemia, so the T cells may come from the graft donor. CDR3s include the opening cysteine and the closing phenylalanine or tryptophan. The D gene is left open where the match is weak. Some rows have no size entry. The others give once, few or many, or a class for an expanded clone.

>NA|NA|16|TRBV3-1|TRBJ2-5
CASSQDRAGVQETQYF
TGTGCCAGCAGCCAAGATAGAGCAGGGGTCCAAGAGACCCAGTACTTC
>NA|few|15|TRBV7-9|TRBJ2-1
CASTPRDGAYNEQFF
TGTGCCAGCACCCCCCGCGACGGGGCTTACAATGAGCAGTTCTTC
>NA|few|13|TRBV6-1|TRBJ1-2
CASQRKSNYGYTF
TGTGCCAGCCAACGGAAATCTAACTATGGCTACACCTTC
>NA|many|14|TRBV4-1|TRBJ1-5
CASSQAHRGEPQHF
TGCGCCAGCAGCCAAGCCCACCGGGGAGAGCCCCAGCATTTT
>TRBD1|NA|14|TRBV12-3/TRBV12-4|TRBJ2-7
CASRRTGELYEQYF
TGTGCCAGCAGGCGGACAGGGGAACTCTACGAGCAGTACTTC
>NA|NA|13|TRBV5-1|TRBJ2-5
CASSLGQLETQYF
TGCGCCAGCAGCCTCGGACAGCTAGAGACCCAGTACTTC
>NA|few|17|TRBV28|TRBJ2-2
CASSSWGTTRSTGELFF
TGTGCCAGCAGTTCGTGGGGAACAACTAGATCTACCGGGGAGCTGTTTTTT
>NA|NA|13|TRBV28|TRBJ1-2
CASSLGKAFGYTF
TGTGCCAGCAGTTTGGGTAAGGCGTTTGGCTACACCTTC
>NA|NA|15|TRBV4-1|TRBJ2-5
CASSPPGQYQETQYF
TGCGCCAGCAGCCCCCCTGGACAGTACCAAGAGACCCAGTACTTC
>NA|NA|13|TRBV5-1|TRBJ1-5
CASSLFEGQPQHF
TGCGCCAGCAGCTTGTTTGAGGGTCAGCCCCAGCATTTT
>TRBD2|few|13|TRBV25-1|TRBJ2-7
CASTGRGVHEQYF
TGTGCCAGCACCGGGCGGGGGGTCCACGAGCAGTACTTC
>NA|NA|14|TRBV5-1|TRBJ1-5
CASSSFPGEQPQHF
TGCGCCAGCAGCTCGTTTCCGGGGGAGCAGCCCCAGCATTTT
>NA|NA|14|TRBV25-1|TRBJ1-1
CASSDPRLNTEAFF
TGTGCCAGCAGTGATCCGAGATTGAACACTGAAGCTTTCTTT
>NA|NA|13|TRBV5-6|TRBJ2-1
CASSLPFVNEQFF
TGTGCCAGCAGCCTCCCTTTTGTCAATGAGCAGTTCTTC
>TRBD1|few|16|TRBV15|TRBJ2-7
CATSRGPGTGVYEQYF
TGTGCCACCAGCAGAGGCCCCGGGACAGGGGTCTACGAGCAGTACTTC
>NA|NA|13|TRBV20-1|TRBJ2-3
CSARSPSTDTQYF
TGCAGTGCTAGGTCTCCGTCCACAGATACGCAGTATTTT
>NA|NA|12|TRBV3-1|TRBJ2-5
CASTTSKETQYF
TGTGCCAGCACTACTAGTAAAGAGACCCAGTACTTC
>NA|NA|13|TRBV11-2|TRBJ2-7
CASSLGVGGEQNF
TGTGCCAGCAGCTTAGGGGTAGGGGGTGAGCAGAACTTC
>NA|NA|13|TRBV11-2|TRBJ2-3
CASSLKQGGTQYF
TGTGCCAGCAGCTTAAAGCAGGGCGGTACGCAGTATTTT
>NA|many|14|TRBV5-1|TRBJ2-3
CASSLDRGADTQYF
TGTGCCAGCAGCTTAGATCGAGGAGCAGATACGCAGTATTTT
>TRBD2|many|17|TRBV25-1|TRBJ2-1
CASSESGSGRARDEQFF
TGTGCCAGCAGTGAATCTGGAAGCGGGAGGGCGAGGGATGAGCAGTTCTTC
>TRBD2|NA|15|TRBV28|TRBJ2-7
CASRQTGTSGYEQYF
TGTGCCAGCAGGCAAACCGGGACTAGCGGTTACGAGCAGTACTTC
>NA|NA|14|TRBV6-5|TRBJ1-1
CASRGGGANTEAFF
TGTGCCAGCAGAGGGGGGGGGGCGAACACTGAAGCTTTCTTT
>NA|few|11|TRBV5-1|TRBJ2-1
CASSLGQQQFF
TGCGCCAGCAGCTTGGGACAGCAGCAGTTCTTC
>NA|many|14|TRBV28|TRBJ2-3
CASSLAGPTDTQYF
TGTGCCAGCAGTTTGGCAGGGCCCACAGATACGCAGTATTTT
>NA|NA|18|TRBV4-2|TRBJ2-2
CASSQEGFGGPITGELFF
TGTGCCAGCAGCCAAGAAGGGTTCGGAGGGCCGATCACCGGGGAGCTGTTTTTT
>NA|few|16|TRBV2|TRBJ2-7
CASSDLGGTPDYEQYF
TGTGCCAGCAGTGATCTGGGCGGGACACCAGACTACGAGCAGTACTTC
>NA|NA|13|TRBV7-3|TRBJ2-1
CASSLKGGAMQFF
TGTGCCAGCAGCTTAAAGGGGGGCGCGATGCAGTTCTTC
>NA|many|16|TRBV5-5|TRBJ2-3
CASSLVIAEITDTQYF
TGTGCCAGCAGCTTGGTGATAGCGGAAATCACAGATACGCAGTATTTT
>NA|few|16|TRBV4-1|TRBJ1-4
CASSLKHRDVNEKLFF
TGCGCCAGCAGCCTAAAACACAGGGACGTTAATGAAAAACTGTTTTTT
>NA|NA|15|TRBV24-1|TRBJ2-3
CATSDLRQGSDTQYF
TGTGCCACCAGTGATTTGAGGCAGGGCTCAGATACGCAGTATTTT
>NA|many|15|TRBV9|TRBJ2-3
CASSVAPTAADTQYF
TGTGCCAGCAGCGTAGCCCCAACAGCAGCAGATACGCAGTATTTT
>NA|NA|13|TRBV28|TRBJ2-1
CASSFRGPNEQFF
TGTGCCAGCAGTTTCAGGGGTCCCAATGAGCAGTTCTTC
>NA|NA|20|TRBV6-2/TRBV6-3|TRBJ2-2
CASSYSAWKVGHSNTGELFF
TGTGCCAGCAGTTACTCGGCCTGGAAAGTGGGACATTCGAACACCGGGGAGCTGTTTTTT
>TRBD1|NA|14|TRBV6-5|TRBJ2-5
CASSYPGQGETQYF
TGTGCCAGCAGTTACCCAGGACAGGGCGAGACCCAGTACTTC
>TRBD2|many|15|TRBV12-3/TRBV12-4|TRBJ2-7
CASRSHKREGDEQYF
TGTGCCAGCCGATCCCACAAGCGGGAAGGCGACGAGCAGTACTTC
>NA|NA|16|TRBV4-1|TRBJ2-2
CASSQARGANTGELFF
TGCGCCAGCAGCCAAGCCAGGGGGGCTAACACCGGGGAGCTGTTTTTT
>NA|few|14|TRBV4-1|TRBJ2-3
CASSLQPGTDTQYF
TGCGCCAGCAGCCTCCAACCGGGGACAGATACGCAGTATTTT
>TRBD2|NA|19|TRBV6-4|TRBJ2-3
CASSDGTSGYNFPTDTQYF
TGTGCCAGCAGTGACGGGACTAGCGGGTATAATTTTCCCACAGATACGCAGTATTTT
>TRBD1|NA|14|TRBV2|TRBJ2-7
CASSGDRGTYEQYF
TGTGCCAGCAGTGGAGACAGGGGGACTTACGAGCAGTACTTC
>TRBD2|few|18|TRBV3-1|TRBJ2-7
CASRPNNPGTSKPYEQYF
TGTGCCAGCAGACCAAACAACCCCGGGACTAGCAAACCCTACGAGCAGTACTTC